The subject of this entry is one T cell receptor beta chain. Enrolment of Seattle patients took place during active infection, and they were followed longitudinally. Germline-derived CDR1 and CDR2 are SGDLS and YYNGEE. This CDR3 is built from 19 residues. After removal of 0 bases from V and 0 bases from J, the junction contained 9 bases not matched to a gene. The data derive from a study of blood T cell repertoires in COVID-19. Overall study context: Acute and convalescent COVID-19 samples came from the United States, Italy and Spain. Sources were T cells, B-cell-depleted T cells, or PBMCs; the material itself was cDNA or gDNA.

In the original workflow: Estimation of nucleated cell counts relied on the amplification of reference gene primers. Only in-frame clones appear in the TCRdb table, and some are missing; sequencing was by immunoSEQ multiplex PCR. Clonal size and the V and J genes are those of that table, whereas D and trimming came from the DNA. The sample holds about 200,000 clones, 80% to 85% seen once. Sequencing was carried out using peripheral blood. The J gene is TRBJ1-6, the V gene TRBV9, with 7 bases identical to TRBD1. The clonotype was recovered from a woman aged 70 to 79 with COVID-19, enrolled during active disease. The CDR3 DNA reads TGTGCCAGCAGCGTAGTGGGGGACAGACGGAGCTCCTATAATTCACCCCTCCACTTT. Its translation is CASSVVGDRRSSYNSPLHF. Complete variable domain (other parts from reference TRBV9 and TRBJ1-6): DSGVTQTPKHLITATGQRVTLRCSPRSGDLSVYWYQQSLDQGLQFLIQYYNGEERAKGNILERFSAQQFPDLHSELNLSSLELGDSALYFCASSVVGDRRSSYNSPLHFGNGTRLTVT.